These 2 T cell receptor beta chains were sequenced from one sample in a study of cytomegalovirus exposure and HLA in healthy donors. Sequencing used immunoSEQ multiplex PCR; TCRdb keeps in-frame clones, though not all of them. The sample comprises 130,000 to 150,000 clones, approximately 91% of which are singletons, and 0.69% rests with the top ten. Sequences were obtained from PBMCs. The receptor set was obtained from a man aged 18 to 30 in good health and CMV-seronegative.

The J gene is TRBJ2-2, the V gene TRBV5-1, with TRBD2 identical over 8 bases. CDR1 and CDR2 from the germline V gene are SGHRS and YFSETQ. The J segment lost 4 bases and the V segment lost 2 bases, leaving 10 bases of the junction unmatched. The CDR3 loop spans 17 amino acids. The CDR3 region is CASSLGSSGRATGELFF. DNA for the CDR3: TGCGCCAGCAGCTTAGGATCCAGCGGGAGAGCCACCGGGGAGCTGTTTTTT.

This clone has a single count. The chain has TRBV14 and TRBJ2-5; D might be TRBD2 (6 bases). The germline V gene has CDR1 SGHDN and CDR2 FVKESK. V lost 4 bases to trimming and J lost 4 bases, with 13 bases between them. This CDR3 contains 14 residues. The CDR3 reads CASSRTLGGETQYF. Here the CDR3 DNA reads TGTGCCAGCAGCCGGACTCTCGGGGGAGAGACCCAGTACTTC.